One TCR beta chain is described in this entry. The antigen remains undetermined. This sample was taken from a study of cytomegalovirus exposure and HLA in healthy donors. Study observations and caveats: Accurate HLA-A and HLA-B prediction from TCR beta sequences was reported for most subjects. According to the study, around 160 TCR beta chains were cytomegalovirus-associated.

This PCR relied on a set of 60 Vbeta primers and 13 Jbeta primers. Only in-frame clones appear in the TCRdb table, and some are missing; sequencing was by immunoSEQ multiplex PCR. The sample yields about 130,000 clones, 78% seen once. Each donor's status was that of a healthy bone marrow donor. The sequence derives from a man aged 40-55 years in good health and CMV-seronegative. The sample taken for sequencing was PBMCs.

CDR3 nucleotide sequence: TGTGCCAGCGGGGGACAGGGATCAGATACGCAGTATTTT. Its protein is CASGGQGSDTQYF. The chain joins TRBV11-2 to TRBJ2-3; TRBD1 matches 9 bases. Trimming took 8 bases from V and 4 from J; bases not matched to a gene: 4. CDR3 size: 13 residues. Germline CDR1 reads SGHAT; CDR2 reads FQNNGV.